This is a list of T cell receptor beta chains from one sample in a study of blood T cell repertoires in COVID-19. Libraries were prepared by immunoSEQ multiplex PCR; TCRdb keeps only in-frame clonotypes and omits some of them. The table shows fewer than 500,000 clones, with roughly 90% occurring only once. The sample taken for sequencing was peripheral blood. The receptor source for this set is a man between 18 and 35 years old with COVID-19, enrolled during active disease. CDR3s include the opening cysteine and the closing phenylalanine or tryptophan. Each record gives: V gene, D gene, clone size, J gene, CDR3 protein, CDR3 DNA. A D gene is named only where the DNA matches it firmly. Not all rows give a size; the values are once, few, many and, for expanded clones, a class.

v_gene: TRBV3-1/TRBV3-2; d_gene: NA; abundance: NA; j_gene: TRBJ1-2; CDR3aa: CASSGQNYGYTF; CDR3nt: TGTGCCAGCAGCGGACAGAACTATGGCTACACCTTC
v_gene: TRBV27; d_gene: TRBD2; abundance: NA; j_gene: TRBJ2-5; CDR3aa: CASAPRLALKTQYF; CDR3nt: TGTGCCAGCGCCCCCCGACTAGCGTTGAAGACCCAGTACTTC
v_gene: TRBV6-5; d_gene: TRBD1; abundance: once; j_gene: TRBJ2-1; CDR3aa: CASGGTGYNEQFF; CDR3nt: TGTGCCAGCGGGGGGACAGGTTACAATGAGCAGTTCTTC
v_gene: TRBV4-2; d_gene: NA; abundance: NA; j_gene: TRBJ1-2; CDR3aa: CASSQDPHSYGYTF; CDR3nt: TGTGCCAGCAGCCAAGACCCACACAGCTATGGCTACACCTTC
v_gene: TRBV3-1/TRBV3-2; d_gene: NA; abundance: NA; j_gene: TRBJ1-2; CDR3aa: CASSLGQLRANYGYTF; CDR3nt: TGTGCCAGCAGCCTAGGACAGCTTAGAGCTAACTATGGCTACACCTTC
v_gene: TRBV15; d_gene: TRBD1; abundance: NA; j_gene: TRBJ1-3; CDR3aa: CATSRDIAGTGVSSGNTIYF; CDR3nt: TGTGCCACCAGCAGAGATATAGCCGGGACAGGGGTCAGCTCTGGAAACACCATATATTTT
v_gene: TRBV5-1; d_gene: TRBD2; abundance: once; j_gene: TRBJ2-3; CDR3aa: CASSPFRTSGSTDTQYF; CDR3nt: TGCGCCAGCAGCCCTTTTAGGACTAGCGGATCCACAGATACGCAGTATTTT
v_gene: TRBV5-4; d_gene: TRBD2; abundance: few; j_gene: TRBJ2-1; CDR3aa: CASSATSGSYNEQFF; CDR3nt: TGTGCCAGCAGCGCGACTAGCGGGTCCTACAATGAGCAGTTCTTC
v_gene: TRBV4-2; d_gene: TRBD1; abundance: NA; j_gene: TRBJ1-3; CDR3aa: CASSQVSGGTGNTIYF; CDR3nt: TGTGCCAGCAGCCAAGTTTCAGGGGGAACTGGAAACACCATATATTTT
v_gene: TRBV13; d_gene: TRBD1; abundance: NA; j_gene: TRBJ1-6; CDR3aa: CASSWQGDSPLHF; CDR3nt: TGTGCCAGCAGCTGGCAGGGGGATTCACCCCTCCACTTT
v_gene: TRBV19; d_gene: TRBD1; abundance: NA; j_gene: TRBJ1-5; CDR3aa: CATWGYRGPKGPQHF; CDR3nt: TGTGCCACCTGGGGCTACAGGGGGCCCAAGGGGCCCCAGCATTTT
v_gene: TRBV3-1/TRBV3-2; d_gene: TRBD2; abundance: NA; j_gene: TRBJ2-4; CDR3aa: CASSRHSGSGKNIQYF; CDR3nt: TGTGCCAGCAGTCGTCACAGCGGGAGTGGCAAAAACATTCAGTACTTC
v_gene: TRBV6-5; d_gene: TRBD1; abundance: NA; j_gene: TRBJ1-2; CDR3aa: CASIPEETGASGYTF; CDR3nt: TGTGCCAGCATCCCAGAAGAGACAGGGGCTTCCGGCTACACCTTC
v_gene: TRBV27; d_gene: NA; abundance: NA; j_gene: TRBJ2-7; CDR3aa: CASSQRALYEQYF; CDR3nt: TGTGCCAGCAGCCAGCGGGCCCTCTACGAGCAGTACTTC
v_gene: TRBV11-2; d_gene: TRBD2; abundance: NA; j_gene: TRBJ2-1; CDR3aa: CASSFTSGSWDEQFF; CDR3nt: TGTGCCAGCAGCTTCACTAGCGGGAGTTGGGATGAGCAGTTCTTC
v_gene: TRBV4-1; d_gene: NA; abundance: NA; j_gene: TRBJ2-2; CDR3aa: CATSNWTIKNTGELFF; CDR3nt: TGCGCCACCTCAAACTGGACTATCAAGAACACCGGGGAGCTGTTTTTT
v_gene: TRBV10-2; d_gene: NA; abundance: NA; j_gene: TRBJ2-1; CDR3aa: CASSESRPNEQFF; CDR3nt: TGCGCCAGCAGTGAGTCGAGGCCCAATGAGCAGTTCTTC
v_gene: TRBV5-6; d_gene: NA; abundance: NA; j_gene: TRBJ2-7; CDR3aa: CASSLAEYEQYF; CDR3nt: TGTGCCAGCAGCTTGGCTGAGTACGAGCAGTACTTC
v_gene: TRBV5-1; d_gene: NA; abundance: NA; j_gene: TRBJ2-5; CDR3aa: CASTTGTLQGETQYF; CDR3nt: TGCGCCAGCACCACAGGGACCCTCCAGGGGGAGACCCAGTACTTC
v_gene: TRBV5-6; d_gene: TRBD2; abundance: NA; j_gene: TRBJ2-3; CDR3aa: CASSSPLAGIQPSTDTQYF; CDR3nt: TGTGCCAGCAGCTCGCCTCTAGCGGGAATCCAACCTAGCACAGATACGCAGTATTTT
v_gene: TRBV7-9; d_gene: TRBD2; abundance: NA; j_gene: TRBJ2-1; CDR3aa: CASSTRTGLAGGEQFF; CDR3nt: TGTGCCAGCAGCACCCGCACGGGACTAGCGGGAGGTGAGCAGTTCTTC
v_gene: TRBV9; d_gene: NA; abundance: NA; j_gene: TRBJ2-5; CDR3aa: CASSVGTSQETQYF; CDR3nt: TGTGCCAGCAGCGTCGGGACTTCCCAAGAGACCCAGTACTTC
v_gene: TRBV5-1; d_gene: TRBD1; abundance: NA; j_gene: TRBJ2-7; CDR3aa: CASSLVPGGLHEQYF; CDR3nt: TGCGCCAGCAGCTTGGTGCCAGGGGGCCTCCACGAGCAGTACTTC
v_gene: TRBV7-8; d_gene: NA; abundance: NA; j_gene: TRBJ2-7; CDR3aa: CASSLASLAPYEQYF; CDR3nt: TGTGCCAGCAGCTTAGCAAGCCTAGCGCCATACGAGCAGTACTTC
v_gene: TRBV6-5; d_gene: TRBD2; abundance: NA; j_gene: TRBJ2-5; CDR3aa: CASSDNSGGRETQYF; CDR3nt: TGTGCCAGCAGCGATAATAGCGGGGGGAGAGAGACCCAGTACTTC
v_gene: TRBV3-1/TRBV3-2; d_gene: TRBD2; abundance: NA; j_gene: TRBJ2-3; CDR3aa: CASSQVGGRAVLKPDTQYF; CDR3nt: TGTGCCAGCAGCCAAGTAGGTGGGAGGGCCGTACTTAAGCCAGATACGCAGTATTTT
v_gene: TRBV24-1; d_gene: TRBD2; abundance: NA; j_gene: TRBJ2-2; CDR3aa: CATSDHTSGSSTGELFF; CDR3nt: TGTGCCACCAGTGATCACACTAGCGGGAGTAGCACCGGGGAGCTGTTTTTT
v_gene: TRBV27; d_gene: NA; abundance: NA; j_gene: TRBJ2-3; CDR3aa: CASSVYREDTQYF; CDR3nt: TGTGCCAGCAGTGTATACAGAGAAGATACGCAGTATTTT
v_gene: TRBV2; d_gene: NA; abundance: NA; j_gene: TRBJ2-2; CDR3aa: CASEGQALHGELFF; CDR3nt: TGTGCCAGCGAGGGACAAGCGCTTCACGGGGAGCTGTTTTTT
v_gene: TRBV6-5; d_gene: NA; abundance: NA; j_gene: TRBJ2-1; CDR3aa: CASSSGTGPDEQFF; CDR3nt: TGTGCCAGCAGCTCCGGAACAGGTCCCGATGAGCAGTTCTTC
v_gene: TRBV19; d_gene: NA; abundance: NA; j_gene: TRBJ2-2; CDR3aa: CASSSGENTGELFF; CDR3nt: TGTGCCAGTAGTAGCGGAGAGAACACCGGGGAGCTGTTTTTT
v_gene: TRBV19; d_gene: TRBD2; abundance: NA; j_gene: TRBJ2-1; CDR3aa: CASSISSGEHYEQFF; CDR3nt: TGTGCCAGTAGTATATCTAGCGGGGAACATTATGAGCAGTTCTTC
v_gene: TRBV7-8; d_gene: NA; abundance: NA; j_gene: TRBJ1-2; CDR3aa: CASSPGAARGYTF; CDR3nt: TGTGCCAGCAGCCCAGGGGCAGCTAGGGGCTACACCTTC
v_gene: TRBV19; d_gene: TRBD2; abundance: NA; j_gene: TRBJ2-5; CDR3aa: CASTGTSGSQETQYF; CDR3nt: TGTGCCAGTACCGGGACTAGCGGGAGCCAGGAGACCCAGTACTTC
v_gene: TRBV7-2; d_gene: TRBD2; abundance: NA; j_gene: TRBJ2-5; CDR3aa: CASSLGLGLGQETQYF; CDR3nt: TGTGCCAGCAGCTTAGGACTGGGACTAGGCCAAGAGACCCAGTACTTC
v_gene: TRBV27; d_gene: NA; abundance: NA; j_gene: TRBJ1-5; CDR3aa: CASSSEGLSNQPQHF; CDR3nt: TGTGCCAGCAGTTCGGAGGGGCTGAGCAATCAGCCCCAGCATTTT
v_gene: TRBV18; d_gene: NA; abundance: NA; j_gene: TRBJ2-1; CDR3aa: CASSPGAGTGYNEQFF; CDR3nt: TGTGCCAGCTCACCAGGGGCCGGGACTGGTTACAATGAGCAGTTCTTC
v_gene: TRBV27; d_gene: TRBD1; abundance: NA; j_gene: TRBJ2-7; CDR3aa: CASSLGPGTVSYEQYF; CDR3nt: TGTGCCAGCAGTTTAGGGCCCGGGACAGTTTCCTACGAGCAGTACTTC
v_gene: TRBV30; d_gene: NA; abundance: NA; j_gene: TRBJ1-2; CDR3aa: CAWSLDGNYGYTF; CDR3nt: TGTGCCTGGAGCCTTGACGGGAACTATGGCTACACCTTC
v_gene: TRBV20-1; d_gene: TRBD2; abundance: NA; j_gene: TRBJ2-7; CDR3aa: CSASLAGEIYEQYF; CDR3nt: TGCAGTGCTAGTCTAGCGGGAGAAATTTACGAGCAGTACTTC
v_gene: TRBV2; d_gene: TRBD1; abundance: NA; j_gene: TRBJ1-4; CDR3aa: CASSPRSQGNEKLFF; CDR3nt: TGTGCCAGCAGTCCCCGGTCACAGGGGAATGAAAAACTGTTTTTT
v_gene: TRBV7-2; d_gene: NA; abundance: NA; j_gene: TRBJ2-3; CDR3aa: CASSPGREGTQYF; CDR3nt: TGTGCCAGCAGCCCCGGGAGAGAGGGTACGCAGTATTTT